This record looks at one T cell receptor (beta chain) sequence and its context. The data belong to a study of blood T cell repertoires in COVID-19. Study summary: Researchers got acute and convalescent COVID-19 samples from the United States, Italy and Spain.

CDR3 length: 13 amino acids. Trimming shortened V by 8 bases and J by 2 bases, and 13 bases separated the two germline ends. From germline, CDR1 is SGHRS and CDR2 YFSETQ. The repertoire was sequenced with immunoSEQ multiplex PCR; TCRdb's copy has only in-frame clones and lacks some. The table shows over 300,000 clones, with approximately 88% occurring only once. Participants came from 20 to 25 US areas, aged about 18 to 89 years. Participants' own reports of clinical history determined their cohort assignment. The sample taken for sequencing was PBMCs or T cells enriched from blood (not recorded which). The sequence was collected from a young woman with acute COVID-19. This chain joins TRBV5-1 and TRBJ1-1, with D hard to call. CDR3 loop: CASRSGLNTEAFF. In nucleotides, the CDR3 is TGCGCCAGTCGTTCCGGGTTAAACACTGAAGCTTTCTTT.